These T cell receptor beta chains were read from a single sample in a study of blood T cell repertoires in COVID-19. Clones were read by immunoSEQ multiplex PCR, and TCRdb kept only the in-frame ones, dropping some. The sample has about 82,000 clones; 80% are singletons. The sequenced sample was peripheral blood. These receptors originate from a woman aged 35 to 49 with active or convalescent COVID-19. CDR3s include the opening cysteine and the closing phenylalanine or tryptophan. The order of the fields is D gene, J gene, clone size, V gene, CDR3 protein, CDR3 DNA. The D gene is left open where the match is weak. Where a row states a size, it is once, few, many or the class of an expanded clone; other rows omit it.

d_call: NA; j_call: TRBJ1-2; clone_size: NA; v_call: TRBV19; cdr3_aa: CASSTTLGGFNYGYTF; cdr3_nt: TGTGCCAGTAGTACCACTCTAGGCGGATTTAACTATGGCTACACCTTC
d_call: NA; j_call: TRBJ2-1; clone_size: NA; v_call: TRBV5-1; cdr3_aa: CASGTGYNEQFF; cdr3_nt: TGCGCCAGTGGGACTGGTTACAATGAGCAGTTCTTC
d_call: TRBD2; j_call: TRBJ2-7; clone_size: many; v_call: TRBV28; cdr3_aa: CASSLGSGEPAYEQYF; cdr3_nt: TGTGCCAGCAGTTTGGGTAGCGGGGAACCCGCCTACGAGCAGTACTTC
d_call: TRBD2; j_call: TRBJ2-3; clone_size: few; v_call: TRBV5-1; cdr3_aa: CASLAGASTDTQYF; cdr3_nt: TGCGCCAGCCTAGCGGGAGCCTCCACAGATACGCAGTATTTT
d_call: NA; j_call: TRBJ1-1; clone_size: NA; v_call: TRBV19; cdr3_aa: CASSQGRANTEAFF; cdr3_nt: TGTGCCAGTAGCCAGGGCAGGGCGAACACTGAAGCTTTCTTT
d_call: TRBD1; j_call: TRBJ1-4; clone_size: NA; v_call: TRBV7-2; cdr3_aa: CASSLIPGTGGEKLFF; cdr3_nt: TGTGCCAGCAGCTTGATTCCCGGGACAGGGGGTGAAAAACTGTTTTTT
d_call: NA; j_call: TRBJ2-2; clone_size: NA; v_call: TRBV9; cdr3_aa: CASSPKRGGELFF; cdr3_nt: TGTGCCAGCAGCCCAAAACGGGGCGGGGAGCTGTTTTTT
d_call: TRBD1; j_call: TRBJ2-1; clone_size: NA; v_call: TRBV18; cdr3_aa: CASTQGASDEQFF; cdr3_nt: TGTGCCAGCACACAGGGGGCTTCGGATGAGCAGTTCTTC
d_call: NA; j_call: TRBJ1-5; clone_size: NA; v_call: TRBV19; cdr3_aa: CASNSGPRPQHF; cdr3_nt: TGTGCCAGTAATTCAGGCCCGCGGCCCCAGCATTTT
d_call: TRBD1; j_call: TRBJ2-2; clone_size: many; v_call: TRBV9; cdr3_aa: CASSRGRDRGPGELFF; cdr3_nt: TGTGCCAGCAGCAGAGGCCGGGACAGGGGGCCCGGGGAGCTGTTTTTT
d_call: NA; j_call: TRBJ2-3; clone_size: NA; v_call: TRBV7-9; cdr3_aa: CASSFPSGTDTQYF; cdr3_nt: TGTGCCAGCAGCTTCCCCAGTGGCACAGATACGCAGTATTTT
d_call: TRBD1; j_call: TRBJ1-5; clone_size: once; v_call: TRBV4-2; cdr3_aa: CASSQGTGGNQPQHF; cdr3_nt: TGTGCCAGCAGCCAAGGGACAGGGGGGAATCAGCCCCAGCATTTT
d_call: TRBD2; j_call: TRBJ2-7; clone_size: once; v_call: TRBV3-1/TRBV3-2; cdr3_aa: CASRATPGLAGEQYF; cdr3_nt: TGTGCCAGCAGGGCTACTCCGGGACTAGCGGGTGAGCAGTACTTC
d_call: NA; j_call: TRBJ1-3; clone_size: few; v_call: TRBV4-3; cdr3_aa: CASSQDLRQVGSGNTIYF; cdr3_nt: TGCGCCAGCAGCCAAGATTTACGGCAGGTCGGCTCTGGAAACACCATATATTTT
d_call: NA; j_call: TRBJ2-3; clone_size: NA; v_call: TRBV7-3; cdr3_aa: CASSLRAIGDTQYF; cdr3_nt: TGTGCCAGCAGCTTACGCGCTATCGGGGATACGCAGTATTTT
d_call: NA; j_call: TRBJ2-2; clone_size: NA; v_call: TRBV7-3; cdr3_aa: CASRETGELFF; cdr3_nt: TGTGCCAGCAGGGAGACCGGGGAGCTGTTTTTT
d_call: TRBD1; j_call: TRBJ2-4; clone_size: NA; v_call: TRBV2; cdr3_aa: CASNRDRQLNQNIQYF; cdr3_nt: TGTGCCAGCAACAGGGACAGACAACTTAATCAAAACATTCAGTACTTC
d_call: NA; j_call: TRBJ2-7; clone_size: NA; v_call: TRBV4-3; cdr3_aa: CASSQEAWYEQYF; cdr3_nt: TGCGCCAGCAGCCAAGAAGCGTGGTACGAGCAGTACTTC
d_call: NA; j_call: TRBJ2-6; clone_size: NA; v_call: TRBV5-8; cdr3_aa: CASSRVNSGANVLTF; cdr3_nt: TGTGCCAGCAGCCGGGTCAACTCTGGGGCCAACGTCCTGACTTTC
d_call: TRBD1; j_call: TRBJ2-1; clone_size: NA; v_call: TRBV5-4; cdr3_aa: CASSADLGTGNGNEQFF; cdr3_nt: TGTGCCAGCAGCGCTGACCTAGGGACAGGGAACGGGAATGAGCAGTTCTTC
d_call: NA; j_call: TRBJ1-1; clone_size: few; v_call: TRBV19; cdr3_aa: CASSIDRFTEAFF; cdr3_nt: TGTGCCAGTAGTATAGACAGATTCACTGAAGCTTTCTTT
d_call: NA; j_call: TRBJ2-5; clone_size: NA; v_call: TRBV7-2; cdr3_aa: CASSPWYSQETQYF; cdr3_nt: TGTGCCAGCAGCCCTTGGTACAGTCAAGAGACCCAGTACTTC
d_call: TRBD2; j_call: TRBJ2-1; clone_size: NA; v_call: TRBV18; cdr3_aa: CASCGGVAGGYNEQFF; cdr3_nt: TGTGCCAGCTGCGGTGGAGTAGCGGGAGGGTACAATGAGCAGTTCTTC
d_call: NA; j_call: TRBJ2-3; clone_size: NA; v_call: TRBV11-3; cdr3_aa: CASSLGIGRDTDTQYF; cdr3_nt: TGTGCCAGCAGCTTAGGTATTGGGCGGGACACAGATACGCAGTATTTT
d_call: NA; j_call: TRBJ2-7; clone_size: NA; v_call: TRBV9; cdr3_aa: CASSVAASPYEQYF; cdr3_nt: TGTGCCAGCAGCGTAGCCGCCAGTCCCTACGAGCAGTACTTC
d_call: TRBD2; j_call: TRBJ2-3; clone_size: NA; v_call: TRBV7-2; cdr3_aa: CASSFGRGVADTQYF; cdr3_nt: TGTGCCAGCAGCTTCGGTCGGGGGGTCGCAGATACGCAGTATTTT
d_call: NA; j_call: TRBJ2-1; clone_size: NA; v_call: TRBV3-1/TRBV3-2; cdr3_aa: CASSYTYNEQFF; cdr3_nt: TGTGCCAGCAGCTACACCTACAATGAGCAGTTCTTC
d_call: TRBD1; j_call: TRBJ1-2; clone_size: NA; v_call: TRBV4-2; cdr3_aa: CASSQAGTGGTYGYTF; cdr3_nt: TGTGCCAGCAGCCAAGCAGGGACAGGAGGGACCTATGGCTACACCTTC
d_call: TRBD1; j_call: TRBJ2-7; clone_size: NA; v_call: TRBV19; cdr3_aa: CASSTSGTGGYEQYF; cdr3_nt: TGTGCCAGTAGTACCTCCGGGACAGGGGGTTACGAGCAGTACTTC
d_call: TRBD1; j_call: TRBJ1-5; clone_size: NA; v_call: TRBV3-1/TRBV3-2; cdr3_aa: CASSQRWGTGNQPQHF; cdr3_nt: TGTGCCAGCAGCCAAAGATGGGGGACAGGCAATCAGCCCCAGCATTTT
d_call: NA; j_call: TRBJ1-5; clone_size: NA; v_call: TRBV28; cdr3_aa: CASRRRGSLVSLMADEPQHF; cdr3_nt: TGTGCCAGCAGACGGAGGGGATCGTTAGTGAGTTTGATGGCGGATGAGCCCCAGCATTTT
d_call: NA; j_call: TRBJ1-4; clone_size: NA; v_call: TRBV6-5; cdr3_aa: CASSFPEGGEKLFF; cdr3_nt: TGTGCCAGCAGCTTTCCCGAGGGCGGTGAAAAACTGTTTTTT
d_call: TRBD1; j_call: TRBJ1-5; clone_size: NA; v_call: TRBV19; cdr3_aa: CASSIGAGGSIGNQPQHF; cdr3_nt: TGTGCCAGTAGTATAGGGGCAGGGGGGAGCATTGGCAATCAGCCCCAGCATTTT
d_call: TRBD2; j_call: TRBJ2-2; clone_size: few; v_call: TRBV18; cdr3_aa: CASSPEAGVTGELFF; cdr3_nt: TGTGCCAGCTCACCCGAAGCGGGAGTCACCGGGGAGCTGTTTTTT
d_call: NA; j_call: TRBJ2-3; clone_size: NA; v_call: TRBV5-1; cdr3_aa: CASSLMQGGGTDTQYF; cdr3_nt: TGCGCCAGCAGCTTGATGCAGGGCGGAGGGACAGATACGCAGTATTTT
d_call: TRBD1; j_call: TRBJ1-2; clone_size: NA; v_call: TRBV7-2; cdr3_aa: CASSLARGTGVYGYTF; cdr3_nt: TGTGCCAGCAGCTTAGCCCGTGGGACAGGGGTCTATGGCTACACCTTC
d_call: TRBD2; j_call: TRBJ2-7; clone_size: NA; v_call: TRBV9; cdr3_aa: CASSRSGGEQYF; cdr3_nt: TGTGCCAGCAGCCGTAGCGGGGGCGAGCAGTACTTC
d_call: NA; j_call: TRBJ2-5; clone_size: NA; v_call: TRBV12-2; cdr3_aa: CASRLEGVRLPGLVEAQYF; cdr3_nt: TGTGCAAGTCGCTTAGAGGGGGTCCGCCTGCCGGGACTAGTTGAGGCCCAGTACTTC
d_call: NA; j_call: TRBJ1-5; clone_size: NA; v_call: TRBV6-5; cdr3_aa: CASSRQNNQPQHF; cdr3_nt: TGTGCCAGCAGTAGACAGAACAATCAGCCCCAGCATTTT
d_call: NA; j_call: TRBJ2-5; clone_size: few; v_call: TRBV3-1/TRBV3-2; cdr3_aa: CASSQVLGAQETQYF; cdr3_nt: TGTGCCAGCAGCCAAGTATTGGGAGCTCAAGAGACCCAGTACTTC
d_call: TRBD1; j_call: TRBJ2-4; clone_size: NA; v_call: TRBV23-1; cdr3_aa: CASSQTGTVQAKNIQYF; cdr3_nt: TGCGCCAGCAGTCAGACCGGGACAGTCCAAGCCAAAAACATTCAGTACTTC
d_call: NA; j_call: TRBJ2-1; clone_size: NA; v_call: TRBV15; cdr3_aa: CATSRTRSSYNEQFF; cdr3_nt: TGTGCCACCAGCAGAACTAGATCATCCTACAATGAGCAGTTCTTC